This T cell receptor beta chain was sequenced for a study of shared clonotypes between healthy human individuals. Produced via immunoSEQ multiplex PCR; TCRdb's table is partial and in-frame only. The repertoire holds around 550,000 clones, with 85% to 95% as singletons. Details on this clone: What it binds is unknown.

Study findings and constraints: When naive CD4 clonotypes were compared across a handful of donors, around 5% were shared. Some clonotypes were shared by all four sorted-subset donors, while others were not shared. The non-shared ones had lower generation probabilities than the shared ones.

The germline V gene has CDR1 MDHEN and CDR2 SYDVKM. Trimming took 3 bases from V and 2 from J, leaving 16 bases between them. The CDR3 has 17 amino acids. In the naive CD8 group, cells lacked CD45RO and were positively selected for CCR7, so terminally differentiated effector memory CD45RA+ cells were left out. Sequenced material: naive CD8+ T cells sorted from blood. The V call is TRBV28, the J call TRBJ1-4; D might be TRBD1 (5 bases). The receptor was isolated from a woman aged 30 to 39 in good health. The CDR3 reads CASSFGGVFMTNEKLFF. CDR3 bases: TGTGCCAGCAGTTTTGGAGGGGTTTTCATGACTAATGAAAAACTGTTTTTT.